This record looks at one T cell receptor (beta chain) sequence and its context. This sample stems from a study of blood T cell repertoires in COVID-19. Looking at the study overall: Whether acute or convalescent, the COVID-19 samples came from the United States, Italy and Spain. The cDNA or gDNA used as material had been derived from T cells, B-cell-depleted T cells, or PBMCs.

In germline, CDR1 is SGHDN, CDR2 FVKESK. The CDR3 covers 15 residues. Trimming cost V 5 bases and J 6 bases; bases outside gene matches: 10. As handled by the study authors: Scientists estimated how many nucleated cells there were by amplifying reference gene primers. Here immunoSEQ multiplex PCR was the method, and the copy in TCRdb shows in-frame clones only, minus some. V, J and clone size reflect that table, while D and trimming were determined from the DNA. The sample shows around 310,000 clones, 88% of them seen only once. The sequenced sample was peripheral blood. This sequence was found in a woman between 50 and 59 years old with active or convalescent COVID-19. The J gene is TRBJ2-1, the V gene TRBV14; 7 nucleotides agree with TRBD1. The chain's CDR3 is CASSTRQGQLNEQFF. The CDR3 region has the DNA TGTGCCAGCAGCACCCGACAGGGTCAACTCAATGAGCAGTTCTTC. The variable domain in full, completed from reference TRBV14 and TRBJ2-1, reads EAGVTQFPSHSVIEKGQTVTLRCDPISGHDNLYWYRRVMGKEIKFLLHFVKESKQDESGMPNNRFLAERTGGTYSTLKVQPAELEDSGVYFCASSTRQGQLNEQFFGPGTRLTVL.